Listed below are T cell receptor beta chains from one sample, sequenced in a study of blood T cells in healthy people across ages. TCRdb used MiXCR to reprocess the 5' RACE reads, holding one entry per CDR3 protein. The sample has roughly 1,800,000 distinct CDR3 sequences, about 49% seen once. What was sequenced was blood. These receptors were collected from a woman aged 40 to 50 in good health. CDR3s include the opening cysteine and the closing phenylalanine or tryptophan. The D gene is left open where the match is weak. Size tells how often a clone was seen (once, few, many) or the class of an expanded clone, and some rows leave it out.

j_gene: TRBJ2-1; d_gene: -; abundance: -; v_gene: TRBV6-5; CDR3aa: CASTQGGGAYNEQFF; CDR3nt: TGTGCCAGCACCCAAGGGGGGGGCGCCTACAATGAGCAGTTCTTC
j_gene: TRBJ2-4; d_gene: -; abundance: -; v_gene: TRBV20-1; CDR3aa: CSARAPRREAKNIQYF; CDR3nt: TGCAGTGCTAGAGCACCCCGACGGGAAGCCAAAAACATTCAGTACTTC
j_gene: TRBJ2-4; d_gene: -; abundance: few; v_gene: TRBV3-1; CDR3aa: CASSQGVTGYAKNIQYF; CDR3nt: TGTGCCAGCAGCCAAGGTGTTACCGGGTACGCCAAAAACATTCAGTACTTC
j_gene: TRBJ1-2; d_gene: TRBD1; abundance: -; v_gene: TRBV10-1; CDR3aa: CASSERGGGRGGYTF; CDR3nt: TGCGCCAGCAGTGAGCGTGGAGGGGGCCGCGGTGGCTACACCTTC
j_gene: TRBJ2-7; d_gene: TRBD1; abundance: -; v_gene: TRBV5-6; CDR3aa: CASGLGTGTEQYF; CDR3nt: TGTGCCAGCGGCTTGGGGACAGGGACCGAGCAGTACTTC
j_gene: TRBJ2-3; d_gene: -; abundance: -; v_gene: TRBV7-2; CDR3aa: CASSSSINTQYF; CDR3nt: TGTGCCAGCAGCTCCTCAATAAATACGCAGTATTTT
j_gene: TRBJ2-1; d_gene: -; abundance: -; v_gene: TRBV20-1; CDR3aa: CSARVERRGRNEQFF; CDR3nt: TGCAGTGCTAGAGTAGAGCGGAGGGGCCGAAATGAGCAGTTCTTC
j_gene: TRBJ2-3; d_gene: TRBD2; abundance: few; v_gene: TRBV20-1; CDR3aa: CSARTGGDTDTQYF; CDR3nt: TGCAGTGCTAGAACGGGGGGGGACACAGATACGCAGTATTTT
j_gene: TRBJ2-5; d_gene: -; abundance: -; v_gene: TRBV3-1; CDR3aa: CASRRGPGHSQETQYF; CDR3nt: TGTGCCAGCAGACGTGGACCGGGACACTCGCAAGAGACCCAGTACTTC
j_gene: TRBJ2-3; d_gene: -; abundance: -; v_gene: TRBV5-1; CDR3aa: CASSLLVGGPRDTQYF; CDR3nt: TGCGCCAGCAGCTTGTTAGTGGGGGGGCCAAGGGATACGCAGTATTTT
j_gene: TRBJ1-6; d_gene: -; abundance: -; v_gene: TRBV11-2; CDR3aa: CASSLVRPPLHF; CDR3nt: TGTGCCAGCAGCTTAGTGCGACCTCCCCTCCACTTT
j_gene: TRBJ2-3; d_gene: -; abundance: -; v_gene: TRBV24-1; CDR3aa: CATSDGGASGTQYF; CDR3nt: TGTGCCACCAGTGATGGCGGGGCCTCAGGGACGCAGTATTTT
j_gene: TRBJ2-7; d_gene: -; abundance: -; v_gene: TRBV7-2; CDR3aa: CASARRGRDSYEQYF; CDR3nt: TGTGCCAGCGCACGGAGGGGCCGCGACTCCTACGAGCAGTACTTC